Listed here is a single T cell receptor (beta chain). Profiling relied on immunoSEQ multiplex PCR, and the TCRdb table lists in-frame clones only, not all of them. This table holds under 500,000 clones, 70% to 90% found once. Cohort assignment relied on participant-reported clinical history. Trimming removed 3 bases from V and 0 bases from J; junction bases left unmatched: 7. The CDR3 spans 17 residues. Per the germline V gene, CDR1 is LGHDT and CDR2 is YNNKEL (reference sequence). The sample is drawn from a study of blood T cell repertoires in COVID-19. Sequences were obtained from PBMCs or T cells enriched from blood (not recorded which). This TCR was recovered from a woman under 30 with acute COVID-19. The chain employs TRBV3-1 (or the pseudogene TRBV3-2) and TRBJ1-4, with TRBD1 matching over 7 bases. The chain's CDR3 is CASSHLTGTSTNEKLFF. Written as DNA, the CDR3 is TGTGCCAGCAGCCATTTGACAGGGACATCAACTAATGAAAAACTGTTTTTT.